A selection of T cell receptor beta chains follows, all from one sample in a study of blood T cells in healthy people across ages. TCRdb re-called the 5' RACE reads through MiXCR, storing one row per CDR3 protein. Of approximately 670,000 distinct CDR3 sequences listed, 35% to 50% are singletons. Specimen: blood. The receptors shown here come from an older man in good health. The CDR3 runs from the conserved cysteine through the conserved F or W. Clone sizes are given selectively: once, few, many, or a class where the clone is expanded.

CDR3,length,J,size,V
CSAGGLAGGTYTDTQYF,17,TRBJ2-3,few,TRBV20-1
CATSRVGDTQYF,12,TRBJ2-3,many,TRBV15
CSGGPTAEVYGYTF,14,TRBJ1-2,.,TRBV29-1
CSASWEASGNTIYF,14,TRBJ1-3,.,TRBV20-1
CASSFSGLGYEQYF,14,.,.,TRBV12-3/TRBV12-4
CSVEKGIGTDTQYF,14,TRBJ2-3,.,TRBV29-1
CSAREGTGLSGTQYF,15,TRBJ2-5,.,TRBV20-1
CSASDREQGGYTF,13,TRBJ1-2,.,TRBV20-1
CSADEGTTGGYNEQFF,16,TRBJ2-1,few,TRBV20-1
CASSANLPGELFF,13,TRBJ2-2,.,TRBV9
CASSLTTGTGDEQYF,15,TRBJ2-7,.,TRBV7-7
CASSAYPGRGQFF,13,TRBJ2-1,.,TRBV11-3
CASSLGREGELFF,13,TRBJ2-2,.,TRBV7-3
CASSRSGGDTVYEQYF,16,.,.,TRBV7-2
CATSQQAGSYNEQFF,15,TRBJ2-1,.,TRBV15
CASSKEDRGPNYGYTF,16,TRBJ1-2,few,TRBV21-1
CASSLEGRGPSSYNEQFF,18,TRBJ2-1,few,TRBV7-9
CASSWTGTRVDTQYF,15,TRBJ2-3,.,TRBV11-2
CASSQVNSNYGYTF,14,TRBJ1-2,few,TRBV14
CASSPPQGMADTQYF,15,TRBJ2-3,.,TRBV7-9
CASSASLADTQYF,13,TRBJ2-3,.,TRBV7-2
CATNTGLYQETQYF,14,TRBJ2-5,.,TRBV15
CASRSTPEETQYF,13,TRBJ2-5,.,TRBV6-6
CASSIWTGNINEQFF,15,TRBJ2-1,.,TRBV7-2
CASSLVGTGPGGSNEQFF,18,TRBJ2-1,.,TRBV5-1
CASGRDFPNTEAFF,14,TRBJ1-1,.,TRBV6-2/TRBV6-3
CASSQDGLAAETRDEQYF,18,TRBJ2-7,few,TRBV3-1
CSARVSEGQGVTDTQYF,17,TRBJ2-3,once,TRBV20-1
CASSPNRDRIAGELFF,16,TRBJ2-2,few,TRBV5-1
CGWSPVGDTQYF,12,TRBJ2-3,many,TRBV29-1
CASSQEPGRAREQYF,15,TRBJ2-7,few,TRBV4-3
CSAGRQGGSNEQFF,14,TRBJ2-1,.,TRBV20-1